The present T cell receptor beta chain was sequenced within a study of blood T cell repertoires in COVID-19. As for the study in general: PBMCs, B-cell-depleted T cells, or T cells provided the cDNA or gDNA that made up the material.

This clone showed up just once. Trimming left V 5 bases short and J 3 bases short, with 18 bases between. The germline CDR1 and CDR2 sequences are SGHTA and FQGTGA. CDR3 size: 16 residues. Profiling relied on immunoSEQ multiplex PCR, and the TCRdb table lists in-frame clones only, not all of them. The data hold fewer than 60,000 clones, with about 80% observed a single time. The chain couples TRBV7-3 to TRBJ2-3; D is possibly TRBD1 (6 bases). The sample was peripheral blood. This TCR derives from a man in his sixties or seventies with acute or convalescent COVID-19. This CDR3 reads CASSRGTGRRTDTQYF. The CDR3 coding sequence is TGTGCCAGCAGCCGTGGAACAGGGCGTCGAACAGATACGCAGTATTTT. Supplemented by reference TRBV7-3 and TRBJ2-3, the full variable domain reads GAGVSQTPSNKVTEKGKYVELRCDPISGHTALYWYRQSLGQGPEFLIYFQGTGAADDSGLPNDRFFAVRPEGSVSTLKIQRTERGDSAVYLCASSRGTGRRTDTQYFGPGTRLTVL.